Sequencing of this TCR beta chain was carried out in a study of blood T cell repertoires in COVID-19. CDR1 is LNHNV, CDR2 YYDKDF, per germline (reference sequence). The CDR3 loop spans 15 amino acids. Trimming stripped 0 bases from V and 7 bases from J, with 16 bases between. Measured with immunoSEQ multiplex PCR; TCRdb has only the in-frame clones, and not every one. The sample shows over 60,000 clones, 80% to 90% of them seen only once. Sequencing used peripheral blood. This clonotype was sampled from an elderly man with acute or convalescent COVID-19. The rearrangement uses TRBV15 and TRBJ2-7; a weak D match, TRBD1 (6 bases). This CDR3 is CATSRDDRPRGEQYF. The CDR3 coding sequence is TGTGCCACCAGCAGAGATGACAGGCCCCGGGGAGAGCAGTACTTC.